Each of the 30 T cell receptor beta chains below was sequenced from the same sample in a study of cytomegalovirus exposure and HLA in healthy donors. The PCR contained 60 Vbeta and 13 Jbeta primers. TCRdb's table, derived via immunoSEQ multiplex PCR, lists solely in-frame clones and lacks some. Of approximately 190,000 clones in the sample, over 70% were seen once. Sequenced input: PBMCs. These receptor sequences come from a young man in good health and CMV-seronegative.

This clone turned up a few times. The V gene is TRBV19, the J gene TRBJ2-1; D not resolved. Germline-derived CDR1 and CDR2 are LNHDA and SQIVND (reference sequence). CDR3 length: 13 residues. V gave up 4 bases and J gave up 1 base, with 5 bases separating them. The CDR3 DNA reads TGTGCCAGTAGTAGTCTTTCCTACAATGAGCAGTTCTTC. Encoded protein: CASSSLSYNEQFF.

This clone was counted once. The chain is built from TRBV6-5 and TRBJ1-2; possibly TRBD1 for D (5 bases). Trimming pared 6 bases from V and 6 bases from J, leaving 14 bases between. The CDR3 is made up of 13 amino acids. The germline gives CDR1 MNHEY, CDR2 SVGAGI. The DNA of the CDR3 is TGTGCCAGCAGGCGAGACAGTCTACATGGCTACACCTTC. It is translated as CASRRDSLHGYTF.

This chain joins TRBV5-1 and TRBJ1-1; 7 bases align to TRBD1. The CDR3 runs 16 residues. The germline CDR1 and CDR2 sequences are SGHRS and YFSETQ. The V and J ends lost 0 bases and 7 bases, in that order; junction bases with no gene match: 12. CDR3 region: CASSLGGETGYREAFF. The CDR3 region has the DNA TGCGCCAGCAGCTTGGGTGGGGAGACAGGGTATCGTGAAGCTTTCTTT.

This clone is a singleton in its sample. The rearrangement joins TRBV5-5 to TRBJ2-5; 8 nucleotides agree with TRBD2. The CDR3 runs 15 residues. V shed 0 bases and J 4 bases; nucleotides not matched to a gene: 5. Germline-derived CDR1 and CDR2 are SGHKS and YYEKEE (reference sequence). For the CDR3, the DNA is TGTGCCAGCAGCTTGGATGTGGGACTAGTAGAGACCCAGTACTTC. Protein product: CASSLDVGLVETQYF.

The chain employs TRBV9 and TRBJ2-2; TRBD2 agrees at 10 bases. The germline V gene has CDR1 SGDLS and CDR2 YYNGEE. The junction had 9 bases not matched to a gene; V was cut back by 4 bases and J by 6 bases. The CDR3 extends over 16 amino acids. The CDR3 DNA sequence: TGTGCCAGCAGCCCCAGCGGGAGGGCCCCTTCCGGGGAGCTGTTTTTT. Its protein product is CASSPSGRAPSGELFF.

This clone came up a few times. The chain joins TRBV5-1 to TRBJ2-5; 10 bases map to TRBD2. V shed 3 bases, J shed 5 bases, and the junction held 7 bases outside the gene matches. The V gene's germline CDR1 is SGHRS and CDR2 YFSETQ. The CDR3 covers 15 residues. The CDR3 reads CASSSAGLALETQYF. Here the CDR3 DNA reads TGCGCCAGCAGCTCGGCGGGACTAGCGTTGGAGACCCAGTACTTC. Full variable domain (remainder filled in from reference TRBV5-1 and TRBJ2-5): KAGVTQTPRYLIKTRGQQVTLSCSPISGHRSVSWYQQTPGQGLQFLFEYFSETQRNKGNFPGRFSGRQFSNSRSEMNVSTLELGDSALYLCASSSAGLALETQYFGPGTRLLVL.

V usage is TRBV4-2 and J usage is TRBJ1-4; tentative D call: TRBD1 (5 bases). CDR1 LGHNA and CDR2 YNFKEQ come from the germline V gene. V was shortened by 0 bases and J by 8 bases, with 13 bases between the two germline ends. The CDR3 length is 15 residues. The CDR3 sequence is CASSQDRQGGEKLFF. In nucleotides, the CDR3 is TGTGCCAGCAGCCAAGATAGGCAGGGTGGCGAAAAACTGTTTTTT.

V and J are TRBV6-5 and TRBJ1-2; D uncertain. Germline CDR1 and CDR2: MNHEY and SVGAGI. V lost 6 bases to trimming and J lost 2 bases, with 7 bases between them. This CDR3 region has 12 residues. Written as DNA, the CDR3 is TGTGCCAGCAGGGGAGGGAACTATGGCTACACCTTC. Translation gives CASRGGNYGYTF.

Only a few counts were recorded for this clone. J is TRBJ2-2 and V is TRBV7-9; a weak D match, TRBD2 (6 bases). This CDR3 contains 16 residues. V was cut by 1 base and J by 3 bases, with 12 bases left in between. Germline V gene data show CDR1 as SEHNR and CDR2 as FQNEAQ (reference sequence). The CDR3 here is CASSLEGSGYTGELFF. The CDR3 DNA reads TGTGCCAGCAGCTTAGAGGGTAGCGGATACACCGGGGAGCTGTTTTTT.

This chain uses TRBV10-1 with TRBJ2-5, with TRBD2 identical over 9 bases. This CDR3 region has 15 residues. Trimming cost V 4 bases and J 2 bases; bases outside gene matches: 5. The germline V gene encodes CDR1 WNHNN and CDR2 SYGVQD (reference sequence). For the CDR3, the DNA is TGCGCCAGCAGTGGATCTCTAGCGGGGCAAGAGACCCAGTACTTC. This encodes CASSGSLAGQETQYF.

The chain is built from TRBV6-1 and TRBJ2-1, with D possibly TRBD2 on 5 matching bases. Trimming pared 10 bases from V and 4 bases from J, leaving 14 bases between. This CDR3 has 13 residues. Germline lookup yields CDR1 MNHNS and CDR2 SASEGT. The CDR3 spells CAIRGSLYNEQFF. The CDR3 DNA reads TGTGCCATACGGGGATCCTTATACAATGAGCAGTTCTTC.

The DNA of the CDR3 is TGTGCCAGCTCGTCAATACACCCTGCAACTAATGAAAAACTGTTTTTT. This translates into CASSSIHPATNEKLFF. The rearrangement joins TRBV18 to TRBJ1-4; D remains ambiguous. The CDR3 has 16 residues. V lost 6 bases and J 0 bases, leaving 14 bases between the germline ends. CDR1 and CDR2 (germline): KGHSH, LQKENI. The whole variable domain, filled in from reference TRBV18 and TRBJ1-4, reads NAGVMQNPRHLVRRRGQEARLRCSPMKGHSHVYWYRQLPEEGLKFMVYLQKENIIDESGMPKERFSAEFPKEGPSILRIQQVVRGDSAAYFCASSSIHPATNEKLFFGSGTQLSVL.

The V and J genes are TRBV1 and TRBJ2-7; the D call in the table, TRBD2, was not verified against the DNA. TRBV1 is listed as a pseudogene. The CDR3 contains 18 residues. The CDR3 reads CTSSQETSGGLNSYEQYF. The CDR3 bases are TGCACCAGCAGCCAGGAGACTAGCGGGGGGCTAAACTCCTACGAGCAGTACTTC.

Notes on this clone: Germline is not matched at one junction end, which may reflect a read error. The V call is TRBV7-9, the J call TRBJ1-1; D remains ambiguous. This CDR3 has 11 residues. Per the germline V gene, CDR1 is SEHNR and CDR2 is FQNEAQ (reference sequence). The CDR3 loop is CSSSLTSEAFF. DNA of the CDR3: TGTTCCAGCAGCTTAACATCTGAAGCTTTCTTT. Combining the CDR3 with reference TRBV7-9 and TRBJ1-1 gives the whole variable domain DTGVSQNPRHKITKRGQNVTFRCDPISEHNRLYWYRQTLGQGPEFLTYFQNEAQLEKSRLLSDRFSAERPKGSFSTLEIQRTEQGDSAMYLCSSSLTSEAFFGQGTRLTVV.

This clone was seen more than once but under ten times. The gene calls are TRBV2 and TRBJ1-4, with D possibly being TRBD1 (5 bases). V was clipped by 4 bases and J by 8 bases, with 14 bases between them. Germline V gives CDR1 SNHLY, CDR2 FYNNEI. There are 14 residues in the CDR3. In DNA, the CDR3 is TGTGCCAGCAGTGGCGGGGGGGATGGGGAAAAACTGTTTTTT. The encoded protein is CASSGGGDGEKLFF.

The rearrangement uses TRBV5-1 and TRBJ2-1; perhaps TRBD1 as D (5 bases). Trimming took 3 bases from V and 2 from J, leaving 15 bases between them. Germline CDR1 and CDR2: SGHRS and YFSETQ. The length of the CDR3 is 16 residues. As DNA, the CDR3 is TGCGCCAGCAGCTCTGAAACGGGCAGGGCCTACAATGAGCAGTTCTTC. It codes for CASSSETGRAYNEQFF. The whole variable domain, remainder taken from reference TRBV5-1 and TRBJ2-1, is KAGVTQTPRYLIKTRGQQVTLSCSPISGHRSVSWYQQTPGQGLQFLFEYFSETQRNKGNFPGRFSGRQFSNSRSEMNVSTLELGDSALYLCASSSETGRAYNEQFFGPGTRLTVL.

The chain has TRBV2 and TRBJ2-5, with a weak D call TRBD1 (6 bases). Germline V gene data show CDR1 as SNHLY and CDR2 as FYNNEI. Trimming pared 3 bases from V and 2 bases from J, leaving 16 bases between. CDR3 length equals 16 residues. The CDR3 loop reads CASSEGTRDKQETQYF. The CDR3 DNA reads TGTGCCAGCAGTGAGGGAACGAGGGACAAACAAGAGACCCAGTACTTC. Based on the CDR3 plus reference TRBV2 and TRBJ2-5, the full variable domain is EPEVTQTPSHQVTQMGQEVILRCVPISNHLYFYWYRQILGQKVEFLVSFYNNEISEKSEIFDDQFSVERPDGSNFTLKIRSTKLEDSAMYFCASSEGTRDKQETQYFGPGTRLLVL.

Only one count was recorded for this clone. A junction end diverges from the germline sequence, so it may reflect a read error. V and J are TRBV7-7 and TRBJ2-1, with a weak D call TRBD2 (7 bases). The CDR3 extends over 15 amino acids. Germline CDR1 and CDR2: SSHAT and FNYEAQ (reference sequence). CDR3 amino acids: CASSPGAGAYNEQFF. The CDR3 DNA is TGTGCTAGCAGCCCAGGGGCGGGGGCCTACAATGAGCAGTTCTTC.

CDR3 sequence reads: CASSFAGVSSYEQYF. The CDR3 region has the DNA TGTGCCAGCAGTTTTGCGGGGGTAAGCTCCTACGAGCAGTACTTC. The V and J genes are TRBV27 and TRBJ2-7; TRBD2 agrees at 7 bases. The CDR3 totals 15 residues. V shed 3 bases and J 0 bases; nucleotides not matched to a gene: 5. Germline-derived CDR1 and CDR2 are MNHEY and SMNVEV (reference sequence).

V gene TRBV2 combines with J gene TRBJ2-3, with D perhaps matching TRBD2 (6 bases). CDR3 length equals 15 residues. The germline CDR1 and CDR2 sequences are SNHLY and FYNNEI. With 7 bases removed from V and 3 bases from J, the gap between germline ends came to 17 bases. CDR3 bases: TGTGCCAGCAAGGCATTCGGGAGTCGGACAGATACGCAGTATTTT. Translated, it gives CASKAFGSRTDTQYF.

This rearrangement joins TRBV19 to TRBJ2-4; D perhaps matches TRBD1 (6 bases). Deletions cut 6 bases from V and 5 bases from J, with 14 bases between. The CDR3 totals 14 residues. The V gene's germline CDR1 is LNHDA and CDR2 SQIVND (reference sequence). CDR3 sequence (DNA): TGTGCCAGTAGGGAACCGGGACACCAAAACATTCAGTACTTC. Its translation is CASREPGHQNIQYF.

The rearrangement joins TRBV19 to TRBJ1-1, with 9 bases matching TRBD1. The germline V gene has CDR1 LNHDA and CDR2 SQIVND (reference sequence). CDR3 size: 14 residues. Trimming removed 8 bases from V and 1 base from J; junction bases left unmatched: 5. The CDR3 region has the DNA TGTGCCAGTGCCGGGACAGGGAGGAACACTGAAGCTTTCTTT. Translating it yields CASAGTGRNTEAFF.

This clone was recorded only once. The rearrangement joins TRBV18 to TRBJ1-1; no clear D gene. CDR1 and CDR2 from the germline V gene are KGHSH and LQKENI. The CDR3 is made up of 14 amino acids. Trimming stripped 7 bases from V and 6 bases from J, with 18 bases between. CDR3 bases: TGTGCCAGCTTACCGAACCAGGAGGGTCCTGAAGCTTTCTTT. Translating it yields CASLPNQEGPEAFF.

This rearrangement joins TRBV7-9 to TRBJ2-1; D is unresolved. V was cut by 1 base and J by 7 bases, with 17 bases left in between. The germline CDR1 and CDR2 sequences are SEHNR and FQNEAQ (reference sequence). CDR3 length: 16 residues. CDR3 nucleotides: TGTGCCAGCAGCTTAGGATTCGGGTTGGAAAGGAATGAGCAGTTCTTC. It yields the protein CASSLGFGLERNEQFF.

The J gene is TRBJ1-1, the V gene TRBV6-5; D gene unclear. The CDR3 totals 12 residues. Germline CDR1 MNHEY, CDR2 SVGAGI. V shed 6 bases and J shed 2 bases, with 7 bases lying between them. The CDR3 DNA is TGTGCCAGCAGAAAATTAAACACTGAAGCTTTCTTT. Amino acid sequence: CASRKLNTEAFF.

The rearrangement links TRBV21-1 to TRBJ2-7; the DNA was not used to check the table's D call, TRBD2. TRBV21-1 is a known pseudogene. The CDR3 has 17 residues. CDR3 in DNA: TGTGCCAGCAGCAGGGCTATGGACACCGGGAGCTCCTACGAGCAGTACTTC. Amino acid sequence: CASSRAMDTGSSYEQYF.

The chain carries TRBV6-5 and TRBJ1-6, with D perhaps TRBD1 (5 bases). Trimming stripped 4 bases from V and 10 bases from J, with 17 bases between. This CDR3 is built from 15 residues. Germline V CDR1 and CDR2: MNHEY, SVGAGI. CDR3 residues: CASSSSGRRGSPLHF. DNA of the CDR3: TGTGCCAGCAGTTCCTCGGGCCGACGGGGGTCACCCCTCCACTTT.

The chain combines TRBV7-2 with TRBJ2-3, with 13 bases identical to TRBD2. Germline-derived CDR1 and CDR2 are SGHTA and FQGNSA. The CDR3 has 18 residues. V lost 5 bases, J lost 2 bases, and 10 bases stayed unmatched. CDR3 protein: CASSPPMGLAGSTDTQYF. CDR3 DNA sequence: TGTGCCAGCAGCCCCCCGATGGGACTAGCGGGATCCACAGATACGCAGTATTTT. The full variable domain, in which reference TRBV7-2 and TRBJ2-3 provide the parts outside the CDR3, is GAGVSQSPSNKVTEKGKDVELRCDPISGHTALYWYRQSLGQGLEFLIYFQGNSAPDKSGLPSDRFSAERTGGSVSTLTIQRTQQEDSAVYLCASSPPMGLAGSTDTQYFGPGTRLTVL.

The V and J genes are TRBV7-9 and TRBJ1-4; the D gene is possibly TRBD1 (6 bases). V dropped 6 bases and J dropped 7 bases, with 12 bases sitting between them. CDR3 size: 13 residues. The V gene's germline CDR1 is SEHNR and CDR2 FQNEAQ (reference sequence). CDR3 sequence (DNA): TGTGCCAGCAGGGCAGGGGCAGGTGAAAAACTGTTTTTT. It encodes CASRAGAGEKLFF.

The gene calls are TRBV28 and TRBJ1-1; no clear D. CDR1 MDHEN and CDR2 SYDVKM come from the germline V gene. There are 12 residues in the CDR3. V was trimmed by 11 bases and J by 0 bases, leaving 10 bases between them. DNA of the CDR3: TGTGCCGTACGAGGGATGAACACTGAAGCTTTCTTT. This codes for CAVRGMNTEAFF. Full variable domain (outside the CDR3, taken from reference TRBV28 and TRBJ1-1): DVKVTQSSRYLVKRTGEKVFLECVQDMDHENMFWYRQDPGLGLRLIYFSYDVKMKEKGDIPEGYSVSREKKERFSLILESASTNQTSMYLCAVRGMNTEAFFGQGTRLTVV.